Listed below are T cell receptor beta chains from one sample, sequenced in a study of early stage breast cancer tumors. Here immunoSEQ multiplex PCR was the method, and the copy in TCRdb shows in-frame clones only, minus some. The sample has 45,000 to 65,000 clones, around 80% seen once. Sequenced sample: blood. Receptors originate from a person in their 40s with breast cancer. The CDR3 runs from the conserved cysteine through the conserved F or W. Fields, in order: J gene, clone size, D gene, V gene, CDR3 DNA, CDR3 protein. D genes are given only for firm matches. Not all rows give a size; the values are once, few, many and, for expanded clones, a class.

>TRBJ1-2|-|-|TRBV10-3
TGTGCCATCAGTGAGTCGACCACAGGTTCCAACTATGGCTACACCTTC
CAISESTTGSNYGYTF
>TRBJ2-1|once|-|TRBV30
TGTGCCTGGAGTCCAACGGGGCGCAATGAGCAGTTCTTC
CAWSPTGRNEQFF
>TRBJ1-3|-|-|TRBV28
TGTGCCAGCAGTCCAACGGGAGCAGGGGATAGCTCTGGAAACACCATATATTTT
CASSPTGAGDSSGNTIYF
>TRBJ2-1|-|-|TRBV5-3
TGTGCCAGAAGCTCCTACCTCAAGAACAATGAGCAGTTCTTC
CARSSYLKNNEQFF
>TRBJ2-7|once|-|TRBV5-4
TGTGCCAGCAGCTTCCGAGGGATCCCAGCTGGCTCCTACGAGCAGTACTTC
CASSFRGIPAGSYEQYF
>TRBJ1-5|-|-|TRBV5-8
TGTGCCAGCAGCTACAACTCACCGGGCAGGGCTAGCAATCAGCCCCAGCATTTT
CASSYNSPGRASNQPQHF
>TRBJ1-3|-|-|TRBV29-1
TGCAGCGCTACACAGGGATACTCTGGAAACACCATATATTTT
CSATQGYSGNTIYF
>TRBJ2-1|-|TRBD1|TRBV6-6
TGTGCCAGCAGTTCGACAGGGGGCTTTGGTGAGCAGTTCTTC
CASSSTGGFGEQFF
>TRBJ1-5|-|-|TRBV6-6
TGTGCCAGCAGTCGCGGCCGGGGGTTCAATCAGCCCCAGCATTTT
CASSRGRGFNQPQHF
>TRBJ2-2|-|TRBD2|TRBV6-1
TGTGCCAGCAGTGACGCGCCCGGGACTAGCGGAACCAACACCGGGGAGCTGTTTTTT
CASSDAPGTSGTNTGELFF